One and the same sample provided the 3 T cell receptor beta chains below, sequenced in a study of T cell responses to AZD1222 COVID-19 vaccine. The protocol was immunoSEQ multiplex PCR, while the TCRdb copy is restricted to in-frame clones and leaves out a portion. Here the sample spans 200,000 or so clones, about 93% being singletons. The input for sequencing was peripheral blood, taken on day 0 of MenACWY control vaccination. The receptors here all came from an adult in good health.

The chain is built from TRBV2 and TRBJ1-3, with TRBD1 identical over 8 bases. Losses at the gene ends were 6 bases for V and 0 bases for J; bases not matched to a gene: 10. Germline loops: CDR1 SNHLY, CDR2 FYNNEI. This CDR3 has 17 residues. The CDR3: CASRGRTGPRSGNTIYF. CDR3 nucleotide sequence: TGTGCCAGCAGGGGGCGGACAGGGCCCCGCTCTGGAAACACCATATATTTT.

The CDR3 here is CASSKTGTGGYEQYF. The CDR3, as DNA: TGTGCCAGTAGTAAAACCGGGACAGGGGGCTACGAGCAGTACTTC. The chain uses TRBV19 and TRBJ2-7; 11 positions agree with TRBD1. There are 15 residues in the CDR3. Germline-derived CDR1 and CDR2 are LNHDA and SQIVND (reference sequence). Trimming at V came to 4 bases and at J to 3 bases, leaving 5 bases not matched to a gene. The complete variable domain, with remaining parts taken from reference TRBV19 and TRBJ2-7, reads DGGITQSPKYLFRKEGQNVTLSCEQNLNHDAMYWYRQDPGQGLRLIYYSQIVNDFQKGDIAEGYSVSREKKESFPLTVTSAQKNPTAFYLCASSKTGTGGYEQYFGPGTRLTVT.

This chain joins TRBV4-3 and TRBJ2-6, with D possibly matching TRBD1 (5 bases). Germline V lookup: CDR1 LGHNA, CDR2 YSLEER. CDR3 length: 17 residues. Deletions cut 1 base from V and 4 bases from J, with 14 bases between. The CDR3 DNA is TGCGCCAGCAGCCAAGGGGGCAGGGTAACCGGGGCCAACGTCCTGACTTTC. Amino acids: CASSQGGRVTGANVLTF.